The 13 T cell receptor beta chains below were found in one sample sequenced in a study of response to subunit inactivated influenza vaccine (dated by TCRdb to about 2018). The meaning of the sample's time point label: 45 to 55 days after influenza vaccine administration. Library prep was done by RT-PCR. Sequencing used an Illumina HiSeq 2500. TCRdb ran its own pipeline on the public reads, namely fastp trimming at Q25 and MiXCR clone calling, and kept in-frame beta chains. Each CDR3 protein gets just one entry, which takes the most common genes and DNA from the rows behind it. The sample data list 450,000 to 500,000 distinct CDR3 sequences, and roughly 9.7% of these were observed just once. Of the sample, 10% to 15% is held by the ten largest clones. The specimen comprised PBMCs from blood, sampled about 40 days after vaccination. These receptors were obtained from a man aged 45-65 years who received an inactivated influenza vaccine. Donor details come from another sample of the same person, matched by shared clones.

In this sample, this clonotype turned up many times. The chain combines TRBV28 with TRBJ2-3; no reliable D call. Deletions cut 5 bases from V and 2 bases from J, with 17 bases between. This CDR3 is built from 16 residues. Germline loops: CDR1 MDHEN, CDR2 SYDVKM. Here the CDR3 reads CASSPKLFGLTDTQYF. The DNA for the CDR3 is TGTGCCAGCAGTCCAAAGTTGTTTGGGCTCACAGATACGCAGTATTTT.

The CDR3 region is CSAIPRASGRAYEQFF. The DNA of the CDR3 is TGCAGTGCCATCCCCCGGGCCAGCGGGAGGGCATATGAGCAGTTCTTC. This rearrangement joins TRBV20-1 to TRBJ2-1; the match to TRBD2 covers 10 bases. This CDR3 contains 16 residues. V lost 6 bases and J lost 8; bases outside the gene matches: 16. Germline CDR1 and CDR2: DFQATT and SNEGSKA (reference sequence).

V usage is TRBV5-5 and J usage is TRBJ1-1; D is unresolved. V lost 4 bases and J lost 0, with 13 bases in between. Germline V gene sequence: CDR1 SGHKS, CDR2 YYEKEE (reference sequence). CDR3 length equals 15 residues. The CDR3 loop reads CASSPTVGMNTEAFF. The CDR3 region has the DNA TGTGCCAGCAGCCCGACGGTTGGGATGAACACTGAAGCTTTCTTT.

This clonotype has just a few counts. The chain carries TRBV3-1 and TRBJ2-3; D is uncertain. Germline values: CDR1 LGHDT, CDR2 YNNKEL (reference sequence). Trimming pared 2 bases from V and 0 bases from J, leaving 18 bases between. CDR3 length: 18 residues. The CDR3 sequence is CASSQLLERTTSTDTQYF. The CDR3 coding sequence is TGTGCCAGCAGCCAACTGCTCGAACGTACAACTAGCACAGATACGCAGTATTTT.

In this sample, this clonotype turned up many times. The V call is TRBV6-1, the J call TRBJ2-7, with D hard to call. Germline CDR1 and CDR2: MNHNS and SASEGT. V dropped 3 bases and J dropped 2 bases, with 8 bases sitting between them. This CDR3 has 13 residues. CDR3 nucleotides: TGTGCCAGCAGTGACGCCTACACCTACGAGCAGTACTTC. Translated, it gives CASSDAYTYEQYF.

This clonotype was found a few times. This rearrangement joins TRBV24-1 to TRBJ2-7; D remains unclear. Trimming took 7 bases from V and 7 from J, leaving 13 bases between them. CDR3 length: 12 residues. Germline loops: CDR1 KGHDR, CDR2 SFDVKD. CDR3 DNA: TGTGCCACCAGAGGGTCCAGTCCTGAGCAGTACTTC. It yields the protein CATRGSSPEQYF.

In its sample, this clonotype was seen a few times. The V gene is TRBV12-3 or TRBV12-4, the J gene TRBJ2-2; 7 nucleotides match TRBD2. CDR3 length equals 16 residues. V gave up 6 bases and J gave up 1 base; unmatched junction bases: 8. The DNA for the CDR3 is TGTGCCAGCAGCCGCCGAGGACTAGGGAACACCGGGGAGCTGTTTTTT. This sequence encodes CASSRRGLGNTGELFF.

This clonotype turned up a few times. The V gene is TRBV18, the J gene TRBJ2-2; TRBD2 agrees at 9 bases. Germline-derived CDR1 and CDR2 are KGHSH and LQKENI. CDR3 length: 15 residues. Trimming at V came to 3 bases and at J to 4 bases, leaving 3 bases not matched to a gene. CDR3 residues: CASSPSGRSTGELFF. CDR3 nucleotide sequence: TGTGCCAGCTCACCGAGCGGGAGGAGCACCGGGGAGCTGTTTTTT.

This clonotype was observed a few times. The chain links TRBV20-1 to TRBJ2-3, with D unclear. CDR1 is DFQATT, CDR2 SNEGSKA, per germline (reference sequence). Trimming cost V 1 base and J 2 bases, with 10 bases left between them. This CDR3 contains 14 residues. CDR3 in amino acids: CSARAVPNTDTQYF. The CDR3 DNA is TGCAGTGCTAGAGCGGTCCCTAACACAGATACGCAGTATTTT.

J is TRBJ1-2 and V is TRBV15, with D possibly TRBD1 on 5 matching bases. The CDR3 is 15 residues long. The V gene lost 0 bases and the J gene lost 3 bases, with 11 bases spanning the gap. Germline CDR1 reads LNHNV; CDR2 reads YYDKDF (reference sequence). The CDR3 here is CATSRDLAGDYGYTF. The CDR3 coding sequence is TGTGCCACCAGCAGAGATTTAGCGGGGGACTATGGCTACACCTTC.

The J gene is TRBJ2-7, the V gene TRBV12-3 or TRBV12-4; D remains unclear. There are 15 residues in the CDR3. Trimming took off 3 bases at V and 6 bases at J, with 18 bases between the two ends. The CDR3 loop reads CASSLVRASRREQYF. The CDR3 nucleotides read TGTGCCAGCAGTTTGGTCCGGGCCTCCCGACGCGAGCAGTACTTC.

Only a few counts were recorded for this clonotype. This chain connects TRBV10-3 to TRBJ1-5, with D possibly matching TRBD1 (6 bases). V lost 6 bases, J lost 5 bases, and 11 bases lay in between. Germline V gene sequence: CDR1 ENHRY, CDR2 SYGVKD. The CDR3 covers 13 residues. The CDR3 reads CAIRGRGDQPQHF. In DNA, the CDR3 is TGTGCCATCAGGGGCAGGGGAGATCAGCCCCAGCATTTT.

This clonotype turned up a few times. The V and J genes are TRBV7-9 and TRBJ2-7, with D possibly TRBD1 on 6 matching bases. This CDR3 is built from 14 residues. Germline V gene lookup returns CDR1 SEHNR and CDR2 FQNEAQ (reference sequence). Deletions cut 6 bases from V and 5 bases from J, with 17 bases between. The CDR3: CASSSSSGTHEQYF. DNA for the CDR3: TGTGCCAGCAGTTCAAGTTCCGGGACACACGAGCAGTACTTC.